This TCR beta chain was sequenced for a study of control samples from healthy donors and cancer patients. Measured with immunoSEQ multiplex PCR; TCRdb has only the in-frame clones, and not every one. Of hundreds of thousands of clones listed, roughly 87% are singletons. The CDR3 runs 16 residues. The germline V gene has CDR1 LNHDA and CDR2 SQIVND (reference sequence). The germline V and J ends were trimmed by 3 bases and 2 bases, with 16 bases remaining between them. What was sequenced was PBMCs. The chain is built from TRBV19 and TRBJ1-2; weak D call: TRBD1 (6 bases). The source of this sequence is a woman in her fifties or sixties with lung cancer. The CDR3 nucleotides read TGTGCCAGTAGTATTGCGGGGGCTGCCCTAAACTATGGCTACACCTTC. The encoded protein is CASSIAGAALNYGYTF.